A single sample is the source of the 27 T cell receptor beta chains below, sequenced in a study of T cell repertoires in cytomegalovirus infection. TCRdb analysed the reads with MiXCR anew, one entry per CDR3 protein. The table records approximately 300,000 distinct CDR3 sequences, around a quarter of them present only once. Which antigens these TCRs recognize remains unknown. This specimen was cultured PBMCs, taken from culture after CMV antigen stimulation. These TCRs come from a human donor in good health (CMV status not recorded). Some clones in this sample may be carry-over from other donors' samples.

J is TRBJ2-3 and V is TRBV7-2; D is ambiguous. Trimming took 3 bases from V and 2 from J, leaving 9 bases between them. The CDR3 is 14 residues long. Germline values: CDR1 SGHTA, CDR2 FQGNSA. The chain's CDR3 is CASSLGWDTDTQYF. The CDR3 nucleotides read TGTGCCAGCAGCTTGGGGTGGGACACAGATACGCAGTATTTT.

This clonotype has a handful of counts. J is TRBJ1-1 and V is TRBV6-2 or TRBV6-3; 8 bases line up with TRBD1. Germline V gene sequence: CDR1 MNHEY, CDR2 SVGEGT. This CDR3 is built from 14 residues. Unmatched junction bases numbered 3, after V lost 6 bases and J lost 0 bases. CDR3 nucleotides: TGTGCCAGCAGAGGACAGGGAATGAACACTGAAGCTTTCTTT. The encoded protein is CASRGQGMNTEAFF.

The gene calls are TRBV6-2 or TRBV6-3 and TRBJ2-1; 7 bases match TRBD1. The germline gives CDR1 MNHEY, CDR2 SVGEGT. The V and J ends lost 5 bases and 3 bases, in that order; junction bases with no gene match: 10. The CDR3 consists of 16 residues. CDR3 nucleotides: TGTGCCAGCAGTCCACAGGGGTCTCTTTTCTACAATGAGCAGTTCTTC. Translation gives CASSPQGSLFYNEQFF.

J is TRBJ2-5 and V is TRBV29-1; 11 bases agree with TRBD2. V lost 3 bases and J lost 0; bases outside the gene matches: 3. The germline V gene has CDR1 SQVTM and CDR2 ANQGSEA. CDR3 length: 15 amino acids. The CDR3 reads CSVEGTSGNQETQYF. CDR3 nucleotides: TGCAGCGTTGAGGGGACTAGCGGAAACCAAGAGACCCAGTACTTC.

This sequence joins TRBV5-6 and TRBJ1-2, with no clear D. The CDR3 is 14 amino acids. Trimming removed 3 bases at V and 1 base at J, with 10 bases between. Germline V gene sequence: CDR1 SGHDT, CDR2 YYEEEE. The CDR3 protein is CASSSNLNNYGYTF. The CDR3, as DNA: TGTGCCAGCAGCTCGAATCTTAATAACTATGGCTACACCTTC.

The genes are TRBV20-1 and TRBJ1-2; 7 nucleotides align to TRBD1. There are 9 residues in the CDR3. The germline CDR1 and CDR2 sequences are DFQATT and SNEGSKA (reference sequence). Here the CDR3 DNA reads TGCAGGGGAGGGGGCCCAGGGACCTTC. Its protein product is CRGGGPGTF.

The gene calls are TRBV5-4 and TRBJ2-2, with 10 bases lining up with TRBD2. Unmatched junction bases numbered 2, after V lost 4 bases and J lost 2 bases. The CDR3 sequence is 15 residues long. Germline values: CDR1 SGHNT, CDR2 YYREEE (reference sequence). In DNA, the CDR3 is TGTGCCAGCAGCATAGCGGGAGGTAACACCGGGGAGCTGTTTTTT. It codes for CASSIAGGNTGELFF.

The V and J genes are TRBV19 and TRBJ2-1; TRBD2 aligns across 10 bases. This CDR3 comprises 16 residues. The V gene's germline CDR1 is LNHDA and CDR2 SQIVND (reference sequence). V shed 2 bases, J shed 0 bases, and the junction held 1 base outside the gene matches. CDR3 coding DNA: TGTGCCAGTAGTATACTAGCGGGAGCCTCCTACAATGAGCAGTTCTTC. Its translation: CASSILAGASYNEQFF.

The chain is built from TRBV24-1 and TRBJ2-2; D assignment may be TRBD1 or TRBD2 (5 bases each). V was clipped by 4 bases and J by 2 bases, with 10 bases between them. CDR1 is KGHDR, CDR2 SFDVKD, per germline. The CDR3 runs to 15 residues. The CDR3 bases are TGTGCCACCAGTGAATCGGGACGAAACACCGGGGAGCTGTTTTTT. It codes for CATSESGRNTGELFF.

This clonotype came up a few times. The CDR3 DNA reads TGTGCCAGTTCGAGGACAGGGGGCACAACTAATGAAAAACTGTTTTTT. Translating it yields CASSRTGGTTNEKLFF. The chain carries TRBV6-1 and TRBJ1-4; TRBD1 agrees at 11 bases. The CDR3 is made up of 16 amino acids. Germline V CDR1 and CDR2: MNHNS, SASEGT. Trimming took 9 bases from V and 0 from J; bases not matched to a gene: 6.

The table lists this clonotype with a few counts. The V and J genes are TRBV4-3 and TRBJ2-2; D is unresolved. Per germline, CDR1 LGHNA and CDR2 YSLEER. Trimming removed 2 bases at V and 0 bases at J, with 7 bases between. CDR3 length: 15 residues. For the CDR3, the DNA is TGCGCCAGCAGCCAATCCGCATCGAACACCGGGGAGCTGTTTTTT. Its protein product is CASSQSASNTGELFF.

This clonotype has ten or more counts. The chain is built from TRBV7-2 and TRBJ1-6; no firm D call. Germline assignment: CDR1 SGHTA and CDR2 FQGNSA. This CDR3 spans 11 amino acids. The V end lost 5 bases, the J end lost 16 bases, and 12 bases lay between the germline ends. The CDR3 DNA reads as TGTGCCAGCAGCCGTAGACTCCGACTCCACTTT. This gives the protein CASSRRLRLHF. The whole variable domain, remainder taken from reference TRBV7-2 and TRBJ1-6, is GAGVSQSPSNKVTEKGKDVELRCDPISGHTALYWYRQSLGQGLEFLIYFQGNSAPDKSGLPSDRFSAERTGGSVSTLTIQRTQQEDSAVYLCASSRRLRLHFGNGTRLTVT.

This chain uses TRBV5-4 with TRBJ2-5, with 9 bases lining up with TRBD2. Trimming removed 2 bases from V and 13 bases from J; junction bases left unmatched: 18. The germline gives CDR1 SGHNT, CDR2 YYREEE (reference sequence). CDR3 length: 16 amino acids. The CDR3 nucleotides read TGTGCCAGCAGCTTATTCCCAACTAGCGGGCACGACAAGTTGTACTTC. Its translation is CASSLFPTSGHDKLYF.

This chain connects TRBV6-1 to TRBJ2-3; 9 bases agree with TRBD1. Germline assignment: CDR1 MNHNS and CDR2 SASEGT. V gave up 5 bases and J gave up 0 bases; unmatched junction bases: 15. The CDR3 extends over 19 amino acids. This CDR3 is CASSYPRDRAFSSTDTQYF. The DNA for the CDR3 is TGTGCCAGCAGTTATCCCCGGGACAGGGCGTTTTCTAGCACAGATACGCAGTATTTT.

The J gene is TRBJ2-7, the V gene TRBV7-6; D not resolved. This CDR3 contains 11 residues. The V and J ends lost 6 bases and 4 bases respectively, with 7 bases between them. Germline loops: CDR1 SGHVS, CDR2 FNYEAQ. The CDR3 DNA reads TGTGCCAGCAGTGATGATTACGAGCAGTACTTC. Translated, it gives CASSDDYEQYF.

Written as DNA, the CDR3 is TGTGCCAGCAGTGGGGGACAGACCTACAATGAGCAGTTCTTC. Translation gives CASSGGQTYNEQFF. The chain couples TRBV2 to TRBJ2-1, with 7 bases matching TRBD1. Germline V CDR1 and CDR2: SNHLY, FYNNEI. The CDR3 loop spans 14 amino acids. V dropped 4 bases and J dropped 2; count of bases not matched to a gene: 2.

The chain has TRBV28 and TRBJ2-7, with 8 bases matching TRBD1. The CDR3 sequence is 16 residues long. V trimming: 5 bases; J trimming: 1 base; junction bases outside the gene matches: 10. Germline V CDR1 and CDR2: MDHEN, SYDVKM. CDR3 sequence reads: CASSGPGTGHSYEQYF. The CDR3 bases are TGTGCCAGCAGTGGACCCGGGACAGGTCATTCCTACGAGCAGTACTTC.

The chain carries TRBV30 and TRBJ2-1, with 12 bases aligning to TRBD2. The junction had 5 bases not matched to a gene; V was cut back by 4 bases and J by 1 base. The CDR3 covers 16 residues. Per germline, CDR1 GTSNPN and CDR2 SVGIG (reference sequence). The DNA of the CDR3 is TGTGCCTGGAACCCCGGACTAGCGGGATCCTACAATGAGCAGTTCTTC. Translation gives CAWNPGLAGSYNEQFF.

The chain has TRBV28 and TRBJ1-2; D remains ambiguous. Germline values: CDR1 MDHEN, CDR2 SYDVKM. Trimming cost V 4 bases and J 7 bases, with 7 bases left between them. The CDR3 extends over 11 amino acids. In DNA, the CDR3 is TGTGCCAGCAGTTCGGGCGGTGGCTACACCTTC. Amino acid sequence: CASSSGGGYTF.

The chain couples TRBV6-6 to TRBJ1-5; possibly TRBD1 for D (5 bases). The CDR3 is made up of 14 amino acids. Germline CDR1 and CDR2: MNHNY and SVGAGI (reference sequence). V dropped 6 bases and J dropped 6 bases, with 15 bases sitting between them. CDR3 bases: TGTGCCAGCAGCCCGGGGGGGGGTCCTCAGCCCCAGCATTTT. Protein product: CASSPGGGPQPQHF.

This clonotype was seen repeatedly, ten times or more. The rearrangement links TRBV7-2 to TRBJ2-1; TRBD2 agrees at 13 bases. The germline CDR1 and CDR2 sequences are SGHTA and FQGNSA. Trimming cost V 5 bases and J 4 bases; bases outside gene matches: 2. The CDR3 has 15 residues. The CDR3 coding sequence is TGTGCCAGCAGCCAGACTAGCGGGAGGTACAATGAGCAGTTCTTC. It encodes CASSQTSGRYNEQFF.

This clonotype was counted ten times or more. V is TRBV7-8 and J is TRBJ2-2, with 13 positions matching TRBD2. The CDR3 contains 17 residues. Trimming took 4 bases from V and 5 from J; bases not matched to a gene: 7. Germline V gives CDR1 SGHVS, CDR2 FQNEAQ. The CDR3 DNA follows: TGTGCCAGCAGCTACCGGACTAGCGGGAGTGCAACCGGGGAGCTGTTTTTT. Amino acid sequence: CASSYRTSGSATGELFF.

This rearrangement joins TRBV19 to TRBJ2-5; D perhaps matches TRBD2 (5 bases). From germline, CDR1 is LNHDA and CDR2 SQIVND (reference sequence). This CDR3 is 13 amino acids long. V was shortened by 7 bases and J by 4 bases, with 13 bases between the two germline ends. The CDR3, as DNA: TGTGCCAGTACCCCACGGGCGGGAGAGACCCAGTACTTC. Translating gives CASTPRAGETQYF.

The chain carries TRBV12-3 or TRBV12-4 and TRBJ1-1; D call uncertain. This CDR3 is built from 12 residues. V gave up 6 bases and J gave up 11 bases, with 16 bases separating them. CDR3 region: CASSQEARYAFF. Here the CDR3 DNA reads TGTGCCAGCAGCCAGGAGGCCCGGTATGCTTTCTTT.

This chain joins TRBV6-9 and TRBJ2-1; 10 nucleotides agree with TRBD2. V shed 5 bases and J 8 bases; nucleotides not matched to a gene: 9. The CDR3 is made up of 15 amino acids. Germline V gene lookup returns CDR1 MNHGY and CDR2 SVAAGI. CDR3 sequence reads: CASSRLAGVGDEQFF. CDR3 DNA sequence: TGTGCCAGCAGTCGTCTAGCGGGAGTCGGGGATGAGCAGTTCTTC.

The chain has TRBV27 and TRBJ1-1; 9 positions agree with TRBD1. The CDR3 contains 15 residues. Germline CDR1 and CDR2: MNHEY and SMNVEV (reference sequence). The V and J ends lost 3 bases and 4 bases, in that order; junction bases with no gene match: 6. CDR3 protein: CASSFLGQGGTEAFF. The CDR3 nucleotides read TGTGCCAGCAGTTTCCTGGGACAGGGTGGCACTGAAGCTTTCTTT.

This clonotype has at least ten counts. The V gene is TRBV7-2, the J gene TRBJ2-3; D is unclear. The CDR3 is made up of 15 amino acids. V lost 1 base and J 0 bases, leaving 8 bases between the germline ends. CDR1 and CDR2 (germline): SGHTA, FQGNSA. CDR3 sequence (DNA): TGTGCCAGCAGCTTAGGAGCGAATAGCACAGATACGCAGTATTTT. Translated, it gives CASSLGANSTDTQYF. Variable domain in full (rest from reference TRBV7-2 and TRBJ2-3): GAGVSQSPSNKVTEKGKDVELRCDPISGHTALYWYRQSLGQGLEFLIYFQGNSAPDKSGLPSDRFSAERTGGSVSTLTIQRTQQEDSAVYLCASSLGANSTDTQYFGPGTRLTVL.